The 15 T cell receptor beta chains listed next were all sequenced from one sample in a study of shared clonotypes between healthy human individuals. CD45RO-negative, CCR7-positively selected cells formed the naive CD8 fraction, excluding terminally differentiated effector memory CD45RA+ cells. The method was immunoSEQ multiplex PCR; TCRdb's version includes in-frame clones alone and lacks a portion of them. The table records more than 550,000 clones, about 91% of them present only once. The specimen sequenced was naive CD8+ T cells sorted from blood. These receptors were obtained from a man aged 25-45 years in good health.

The rearrangement joins TRBV19 to TRBJ2-3; D might be TRBD2 (6 bases). CDR1 LNHDA and CDR2 SQIVND come from the germline V gene (reference sequence). This CDR3 has 17 amino acids. Trimming cost V 5 bases and J 3 bases, with 21 bases left between them. The CDR3 sequence is CASSLPGLYNRTDTQYF. The CDR3 DNA is TGTGCCAGTAGTCTACCGGGACTTTATAACCGTACAGATACGCAGTATTTT.

The V gene is TRBV11-3, the J gene TRBJ2-7, with 7 bases fitting TRBD1. Per the germline V gene, CDR1 is SGHNT and CDR2 is YENEEA. The ends lost 4 bases at V and 0 bases at J; junction bases unmatched: 3. The CDR3 is 14 residues long. CDR3 DNA sequence: TGTGCCAGCAGCTCCCGGGACAGCTCCTACGAGCAGTACTTC. It codes for CASSSRDSSYEQYF.

This clone was counted a few times. The chain couples TRBV7-2 to TRBJ1-2, with 7 bases matching TRBD1. Germline V gene sequence: CDR1 SGHTA, CDR2 FQGNSA. The CDR3 is 18 amino acids. Trimming cost V 3 bases and J 4 bases; bases outside gene matches: 17. The CDR3 DNA reads as TGTGCCAGCAGCTTTTTTGGACTGGCTGGACAGGATGGCTATGGCTACACCTTC. Amino acids: CASSFFGLAGQDGYGYTF.

The chain uses TRBV19 and TRBJ2-2, with no clear D. This CDR3 is 13 amino acids long. The V gene's germline CDR1 is LNHDA and CDR2 SQIVND (reference sequence). Trimming pared 5 bases from V and 4 bases from J, leaving 8 bases between. The CDR3 sequence is CASSFLSTGELFF. Written as DNA, the CDR3 is TGTGCCAGTAGTTTTTTGTCCACCGGGGAGCTGTTTTTT.

Note on this clone: Other DNA variants within this sample encode the same CDR3. V is TRBV7-9 and J is TRBJ2-1, with no clear D. With 1 base removed from V and 7 bases from J, the gap between germline ends came to 5 bases. The germline V gene has CDR1 SEHNR and CDR2 FQNEAQ (reference sequence). This CDR3 spans 12 amino acids. In DNA, the CDR3 is TGTGCCAGCAGCTTAGGTAGGAATGAGCAGTTCTTC. It translates to CASSLGRNEQFF.

This chain uses TRBV27 with TRBJ2-7; tentative D call: TRBD2 (6 bases). Germline V lookup: CDR1 MNHEY, CDR2 SMNVEV (reference sequence). V was cut by 5 bases and J by 2 bases, with 13 bases left in between. The CDR3 consists of 14 residues. Written as DNA, the CDR3 is TGTGCCAGCAGTCTTGACGGGAGTACCTACGAGCAGTACTTC. Its translation: CASSLDGSTYEQYF.

The CDR3 coding sequence is TGTGCCCAGGAGGGGGGAACCTACAATGAGCAGTTCTTC. It yields the protein CAQEGGTYNEQFF. V usage is TRBV7-9 and J usage is TRBJ2-1; D possibly matches TRBD1 or TRBD2 (6 bases each). CDR1 SEHNR and CDR2 FQNEAQ come from the germline V gene (reference sequence). CDR3 length: 13 residues. V gave up 11 bases and J gave up 2 bases, with 13 bases separating them.

This clone was picked up many times. This chain links TRBV16 with TRBJ1-1; 9 nucleotides align to TRBD1. CDR3 length: 14 amino acids. Germline V gives CDR1 KGHSY, CDR2 FQNENV. V was clipped by 5 bases and J by 4 bases; unmatched bases: 5. The CDR3 sequence is CASSLRTGVTEAFF. CDR3 DNA: TGTGCCAGCAGCTTACGGACAGGGGTCACTGAAGCTTTCTTT.

The V call is TRBV11-3, the J call TRBJ2-7; 7 nucleotides align to TRBD2. CDR1 is SGHNT, CDR2 YENEEA, per germline. V was pared by 1 base and J by 6 bases, with 24 bases of the junction left unmatched. The CDR3 is 20 amino acids. The CDR3 DNA reads as TGTGCCAGCAGCTTAGTTCGAGCGGGACTCCTAGGGCGTACCCCTAGCGAGCAGTACTTC. As protein: CASSLVRAGLLGRTPSEQYF.

The chain is built from TRBV29-1 and TRBJ2-7; no firm D call. The germline CDR1 and CDR2 sequences are SQVTM and ANQGSEA. The CDR3 loop spans 12 amino acids. V lost 6 bases and J lost 4, with 13 bases in between. The CDR3 DNA sequence: TGCAGCGTAAGGACCCAGTCGTACGAGCAGTACTTC. Residues: CSVRTQSYEQYF.

This clone occurred once. V and J are TRBV29-1 and TRBJ2-7; the D gene is possibly TRBD2 (6 bases). CDR1 SQVTM and CDR2 ANQGSEA come from the germline V gene. The CDR3 is made up of 13 amino acids. The V end lost 4 bases, the J end lost 2 bases, and 12 bases lay between the germline ends. The CDR3 loop reads CSVGGDGTYEQYF. CDR3 coding DNA: TGCAGCGTTGGGGGGGACGGTACCTACGAGCAGTACTTC.

The gene calls are TRBV6-1 and TRBJ2-7; D uncertain. V was cut by 2 bases and J by 1 base, with 12 bases left in between. The CDR3 length is 15 residues. Per germline, CDR1 MNHNS and CDR2 SASEGT. The CDR3 loop is CASSESAGGSYEQYF. The DNA of the CDR3 is TGTGCCAGCAGTGAAAGTGCAGGTGGATCCTACGAGCAGTACTTC.

J is TRBJ2-7 and V is TRBV9; a weak D match, TRBD2 (7 bases). This CDR3 spans 17 amino acids. The V and J ends lost 0 bases and 0 bases respectively, with 16 bases between them. Germline V CDR1 and CDR2: SGDLS, YYNGEE. CDR3: CASSVGGGTDGSYEQYF. In DNA form, the CDR3 reads TGTGCCAGCAGCGTAGGCGGGGGCACAGATGGCTCCTACGAGCAGTACTTC.

The chain carries TRBV27 and TRBJ2-1, with 11 bases lining up with TRBD1. V gave up 5 bases and J gave up 4 bases; unmatched junction bases: 4. The CDR3 runs to 15 residues. Per germline, CDR1 MNHEY and CDR2 SMNVEV (reference sequence). Here the CDR3 reads CASSGQGARYNEQFF. DNA for the CDR3: TGTGCCAGCAGTGGACAGGGGGCAAGATACAATGAGCAGTTCTTC.

The chain carries TRBV4-3 and TRBJ1-1; tentatively, D is TRBD1 (5 bases). V was cut by 1 base and J by 2 bases, with 11 bases left in between. Germline CDR1 LGHNA, CDR2 YSLEER. The CDR3 sequence is 15 residues long. The CDR3 here is CASSQAPGSNTEAFF. Written as DNA, the CDR3 is TGCGCCAGCAGCCAAGCGCCAGGGAGCAACACTGAAGCTTTCTTT.